Below are 23 T cell receptor beta chains sequenced from a single sample in a study of T-cell reconstitution after alpha-beta-depleted transplantation in children. A TCRbeta library incorporating unique molecular identifiers was prepared. TCRdb reprocessed the PCR reads via MiXCR and lists one record per CDR3 protein. The sample gives 610,000 or so distinct CDR3 sequences, around 27% of which show up once; 30% to 45% is in the top ten. Sample: PBMCs, taken before TCRalphabeta/CD19-depleted stem cell transplant. These receptors all come from a boy younger than two with Wiskott-Aldrich syndrome, due to receive a stem cell transplant.

The sample holds a few counts of this clonotype. V is TRBV12-3 or TRBV12-4 and J is TRBJ1-6; D is possibly TRBD1 (5 bases). The CDR3 loop spans 15 amino acids. The V end lost 1 base, the J end lost 9 bases, and 13 bases lay between the germline ends. The DNA of the CDR3 is TGTGCCAGCAGTTTAGAGGGGCACCGAGGTTCACCCCTCCACTTT. Translated: CASSLEGHRGSPLHF.

The genes are TRBV5-1 and TRBJ2-6; D is perhaps TRBD1 or TRBD2 (5 bases each). Germline V lookup: CDR1 SGHRS, CDR2 YFSETQ. The CDR3 spans 16 residues. The V end was cut by 9 bases, the J end by 4 bases, with 20 bases between. CDR3 bases: TGCGCCACCTCCACAGGACTTAGTTGGGGGGCCAACGTCCTGACTTTC. This codes for CATSTGLSWGANVLTF.

V is TRBV4-2 and J is TRBJ2-7; 13 bases align to TRBD2. Trimming took 0 bases from V and 3 from J; bases not matched to a gene: 2. This CDR3 comprises 16 residues. The germline CDR1 and CDR2 sequences are LGHNA and YNFKEQ. In DNA, the CDR3 is TGTGCCAGCAGCCAAGAAGGGACTAGCGGGAACTACGAGCAGTACTTC. As protein: CASSQEGTSGNYEQYF.

This chain links TRBV7-9 with TRBJ2-1; TRBD1 aligns across 7 bases. CDR1 SEHNR and CDR2 FQNEAQ come from the germline V gene (reference sequence). After removal of 5 bases from V and 4 bases from J, the junction contained 8 bases not matched to a gene. CDR3 length equals 15 residues. The CDR3 sequence is CASSERGLLYNEQFF. The CDR3 DNA follows: TGTGCCAGCAGCGAGAGGGGGCTCTTATACAATGAGCAGTTCTTC.

The chain uses TRBV12-3 or TRBV12-4 and TRBJ2-3, with a weak D call TRBD2 (6 bases). Trimming shortened V by 5 bases and J by 6 bases, and 9 bases separated the two germline ends. This CDR3 has 12 amino acids. CDR3 nucleotides: TGTGCCAGCAGTGGGACTCGGGATACGCAGTATTTT. Translated, it gives CASSGTRDTQYF.

The table lists this clonotype with a few counts. The rearrangement uses TRBV5-6 and TRBJ1-1, with a tentative D call TRBD1 (6 bases). Trimming removed 4 bases from V and 1 base from J, with 17 bases in between. The CDR3 consists of 16 residues. Looked up from germline, CDR1 is SGHDT and CDR2 is YYEEEE. CDR3 protein: CASSDRVGGPNTEAFF. CDR3 coding DNA: TGTGCCAGCAGCGATCGGGTGGGGGGCCCGAACACTGAAGCTTTCTTT. The variable domain in full, completed from reference TRBV5-6 and TRBJ1-1, reads DAGVTQSPTHLIKTRGQQVTLRCSPKSGHDTVSWYQQALGQGPQFIFQYYEEEERQRGNFPDRFSGHQFPNYSSELNVNALLLGDSALYLCASSDRVGGPNTEAFFGQGTRLTVV.

This chain uses TRBV5-1 with TRBJ2-3; no clear D gene. This CDR3 contains 15 residues. Trimming left V 1 base short and J 3 bases short, with 12 bases between. CDR1 is SGHRS, CDR2 YFSETQ, per germline. The CDR3 nucleotides are TGCGCCAGCAGCTTGCTTTCCGTAGTAACAGATACGCAGTATTTT. Amino acid sequence: CASSLLSVVTDTQYF.

The chain is built from TRBV5-1 and TRBJ2-7; D unclear. There are 14 residues in the CDR3. Trimming took 1 base from V and 6 from J, leaving 14 bases between them. The germline V gene has CDR1 SGHRS and CDR2 YFSETQ. The CDR3 region is CASSLSPSYAEQYF. In DNA, the CDR3 is TGCGCCAGCAGCTTGTCCCCGAGTTACGCCGAGCAGTACTTC.

This clonotype was observed a handful of times. This rearrangement joins TRBV6-5 to TRBJ2-7, with a tentative D call TRBD1 (5 bases). V lost 3 bases to trimming and J lost 2 bases, with 14 bases between them. The CDR3 consists of 15 residues. From germline, CDR1 is MNHEY and CDR2 SVGAGI. The CDR3 reads CASSYFDRDTYEQYF. In DNA form, the CDR3 reads TGTGCCAGCAGTTATTTTGACAGAGATACCTACGAGCAGTACTTC.

This clonotype came up a few times. The chain employs TRBV7-9 and TRBJ2-1; TRBD2 aligns across 12 bases. This CDR3 is built from 16 residues. J lost 6 bases, V lost 5 bases, and 8 bases had no gene match. Germline loops: CDR1 SEHNR, CDR2 FQNEAQ (reference sequence). CDR3 amino acids: CASSTRLAGVGNEQFF. For the CDR3, the DNA is TGTGCCAGCAGCACTAGACTAGCGGGAGTTGGCAATGAGCAGTTCTTC.

This clonotype was counted a few times. This chain uses TRBV5-1 with TRBJ2-6, with D perhaps matching TRBD1 (5 bases). Germline V gives CDR1 SGHRS, CDR2 YFSETQ. Deletions cut 1 base from V and 3 bases from J, with 17 bases between. This CDR3 contains 18 residues. In DNA form, the CDR3 reads TGCGCCAGCAGCTTGAGGCAGGGTGATTTTTTTGGGGCCAACGTCCTGACTTTC. This gives the protein CASSLRQGDFFGANVLTF.

This clonotype was observed a handful of times. The V gene is TRBV5-6, the J gene TRBJ1-2; no firm D call. Germline V lookup: CDR1 SGHDT, CDR2 YYEEEE. The V and J ends lost 4 bases and 8 bases respectively, with 12 bases between them. The CDR3 sequence is 12 residues long. The CDR3 protein is CASSLAKGGYTF. In nucleotides, the CDR3 is TGTGCCAGCAGCCTGGCCAAAGGGGGCTACACCTTC.

The chain has TRBV4-1 and TRBJ2-2, with 7 bases that match TRBD1. CDR3 length: 16 residues. Trimming took 3 bases from V and 3 from J; bases not matched to a gene: 7. CDR1 and CDR2 (germline): MGHRA, YSYEKL. CDR3 in DNA: TGCGCCAGCAGCCATACAGGGGCCCAAGACACCGGGGAGCTGTTTTTT. It translates to CASSHTGAQDTGELFF.

V is TRBV20-1 and J is TRBJ2-2; unclear D gene. Trimming shortened V by 0 bases and J by 7 bases, and 15 bases separated the two germline ends. Germline assignment: CDR1 DFQATT and CDR2 SNEGSKA (reference sequence). The CDR3 spans 15 residues. The CDR3 DNA reads as TGCAGTGCTAGAGACCGCCCGCCCGGAATCGGGGAGCTGTTTTTT. It is translated as CSARDRPPGIGELFF.

Remarks on this clonotype: One end of the junction does not line up with germline, which may come from a read error. The chain couples TRBV19 to TRBJ1-1; no definite D call. The germline V gene has CDR1 LNHDA and CDR2 SQIVND (reference sequence). The length of the CDR3 is 13 residues. The DNA of the CDR3 is TGTGCCAGTAGTATAGTGGGCCAGGTAGAAGTTTTCTTT. This sequence encodes CASSIVGQVEVFF.

The gene calls are TRBV11-2 and TRBJ2-7; 7 bases fit TRBD2. The length of the CDR3 is 14 residues. Germline CDR1 and CDR2: SGHAT and FQNNGV. V trimming: 5 bases; J trimming: 5 bases; junction bases outside the gene matches: 9. CDR3 in amino acids: CASSPYGGSHEQYF. CDR3 nucleotide sequence: TGTGCCAGCAGCCCGTATGGCGGGAGCCACGAGCAGTACTTC.

This chain connects TRBV20-1 to TRBJ2-1; maybe TRBD2 (6 bases). V was pared by 2 bases and J by 0 bases, with 11 bases between. Germline CDR1 reads DFQATT; CDR2 reads SNEGSKA (reference sequence). This CDR3 contains 15 residues. The CDR3 DNA follows: TGCAGTGCTAGACCGGGACTGGGCTCCTACAATGAGCAGTTCTTC. This gives the protein CSARPGLGSYNEQFF.

V usage is TRBV10-3 and J usage is TRBJ2-7; 10 nucleotides match TRBD1. The ends lost 4 bases at V and 5 bases at J; junction bases unmatched: 2. The CDR3 consists of 13 residues. The V gene's germline CDR1 is ENHRY and CDR2 SYGVKD. The CDR3 nucleotides read TGTGCCATCAGTGCGACAGGGGGCGACGAGCAGTACTTC. Its protein product is CAISATGGDEQYF.

This chain joins TRBV12-3 or TRBV12-4 and TRBJ1-5, with a weak D call TRBD1 (5 bases). V lost 5 bases and J 1 base, leaving 9 bases between the germline ends. The length of the CDR3 is 14 residues. The CDR3: CASSMGGSNQPQHF. In DNA form, the CDR3 reads TGTGCCAGCAGTATGGGGGGAAGCAATCAGCCCCAGCATTTT.

The V and J genes are TRBV2 and TRBJ2-2; tentative D call: TRBD2 (5 bases). Per the germline V gene, CDR1 is SNHLY and CDR2 is FYNNEI. Between the trimmed V and J ends, which lost 7 bases and 5 bases, there was a span of 17 bases. This CDR3 region has 15 residues. The CDR3 spells CASTYEATITGELFF. CDR3 nucleotide sequence: TGTGCCAGCACCTACGAAGCGACTATTACCGGGGAGCTGTTTTTT.

This chain links TRBV3-1 with TRBJ1-1; D unresolved. Deletions cut 2 bases from V and 2 bases from J, with 9 bases between. Germline CDR1 and CDR2: LGHDT and YNNKEL (reference sequence). This CDR3 comprises 14 residues. CDR3: CASSQTYPNTEAFF. The CDR3 DNA is TGTGCCAGCAGCCAAACGTATCCCAACACTGAAGCTTTCTTT.

In this sample, this clonotype turned up once. V usage is TRBV15 and J usage is TRBJ1-4; D perhaps matches TRBD1 (5 bases). V was pared by 1 base and J by 0 bases, with 6 bases between. The germline V gene has CDR1 LNHNV and CDR2 YYDKDF (reference sequence). The CDR3 covers 15 residues. CDR3 residues: CATSRGTPTNEKLFF. The DNA of the CDR3 is TGTGCCACCAGCAGAGGGACACCAACTAATGAAAAACTGTTTTTT.

In this sample, this clonotype turned up a few times. The rearrangement links TRBV24-1 to TRBJ2-3, with D unclear. The V and J ends lost 3 bases and 3 bases respectively, with 9 bases between them. This CDR3 spans 14 amino acids. Per the germline V gene, CDR1 is KGHDR and CDR2 is SFDVKD. The DNA of the CDR3 is TGTGCCACCAGTGATCGGATCTCGACAGATACGCAGTATTTT. Amino acid sequence: CATSDRISTDTQYF.